The T cell receptor (beta chain) under discussion was sequenced for a study of beta chain features in type 1 diabetes. The study, taken as a whole, reports: VDJ junctions from type 1 diabetes patients carried fewer insertions and larger deletions. In all four CD4+ subsets, TCRB CDR3 length was significantly, moderately reduced in type 1 diabetes. A greater similarity of naive, central memory and Treg TCRB repertoires was seen among patients than among healthy donors. Over-representation of high TCR-expressing cells was a possible consequence of cDNA sequencing.

As every portion of the isolated RNA was reverse transcribed, the sequencing read expressed TCRB transcripts. Data came from immunoSEQ multiplex PCR; TCRdb stores just in-frame clones and leaves some out. Seen here are 640,000 or so clones, roughly 13% observed once, and the top ten hold less than 0.025%. Remarks on this clone: What it binds is not known.

This CDR3 has 13 amino acids. The germline V gene encodes CDR1 SGHNT and CDR2 YYREEE (reference sequence). Trimming cost V 0 bases and J 2 bases, with 6 bases left between them. Material for sequencing was naive CD4+ T cells from blood. This clonotype was sampled from a man between 18 and 29 years old with type 1 diabetes. J is TRBJ2-7 and V is TRBV5-4; D might be TRBD2 (5 bases). CDR3 in amino acids: CASSLAGTYEQYF. The DNA of the CDR3 is TGTGCCAGCAGCTTGGCGGGGACCTACGAGCAGTACTTC. The full variable domain, its missing parts supplied by reference TRBV5-4 and TRBJ2-7, is ETGVTQSPTHLIKTRGQQVTLRCSSQSGHNTVSWYQQALGQGPQFIFQYYREEENGRGNFPPRFSGLQFPNYSSELNVNALELDDSALYLCASSLAGTYEQYFGPGTRLTVT.